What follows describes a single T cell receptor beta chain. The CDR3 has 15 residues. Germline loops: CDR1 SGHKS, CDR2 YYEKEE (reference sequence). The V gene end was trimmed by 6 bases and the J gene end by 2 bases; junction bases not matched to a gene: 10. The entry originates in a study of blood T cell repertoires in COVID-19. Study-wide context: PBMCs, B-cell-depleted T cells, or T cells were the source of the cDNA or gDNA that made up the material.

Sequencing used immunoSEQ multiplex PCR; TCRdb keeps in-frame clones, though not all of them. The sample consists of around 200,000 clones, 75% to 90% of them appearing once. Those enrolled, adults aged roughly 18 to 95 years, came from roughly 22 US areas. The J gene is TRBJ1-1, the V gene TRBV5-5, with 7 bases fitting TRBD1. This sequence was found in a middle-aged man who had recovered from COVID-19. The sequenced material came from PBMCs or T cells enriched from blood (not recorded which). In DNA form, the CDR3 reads TGTGCCAGCACCCGAGCCCGACAGGGAAACACTGAAGCTTTCTTT. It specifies CASTRARQGNTEAFF.